The 20 T cell receptor beta chains listed next were all sequenced from one sample in a study of cytomegalovirus exposure and HLA in healthy donors (dated by TCRdb to about 2017). Receptor amplification or capture employed the immunoSEQ multiplex PCR assay. For the multiplex PCR, a mixture combining 60 forward primers for TCR Vbeta segments and 13 reverse primers for TCR Jbeta segments was used. This is the immuneACCESS table as TCRdb keeps it, with only in-frame sequences that have V and J called. A part of the clones is gone; compared with another copy, unresolved V genes explain less than half, and the rest is unexplained. This sample's table contains some 110,000 clones. Roughly 1% of the sample goes to the ten largest clones. The source material was PBMCs. The receptors were sampled from a man younger than 30 in good health and CMV-seronegative.

The chain links TRBV7-9 to TRBJ2-3, with D tentatively TRBD2 (6 bases). Trimming took off 5 bases at V and 3 bases at J, with 12 bases between the two ends. Germline V gives CDR1 SEHNR, CDR2 FQNEAQ (reference sequence). The CDR3 runs to 14 residues. Here the CDR3 reads CASSLTSGTDTQYF. CDR3 bases: TGTGCCAGCAGCCTCACAAGCGGGACAGATACGCAGTATTTT.

V usage is TRBV30 and J usage is TRBJ2-1; 11 bases agree with TRBD2. The junction had 4 bases not matched to a gene; V was cut back by 5 bases and J by 1 base. Germline loops: CDR1 GTSNPN, CDR2 SVGIG (reference sequence). CDR3 size: 15 residues. Here the CDR3 reads CAWVSGGVSYNEQFF. In DNA, the CDR3 is TGTGCCTGGGTTAGCGGGGGGGTGTCCTACAATGAGCAGTTCTTC.

Written as DNA, the CDR3 is TGTGCCAGCAGTGCCAACGGACAGACTGAAGCTTTCTTT. It encodes CASSANGQTEAFF. The chain links TRBV6-1 to TRBJ1-1; TRBD1 is a possible D gene (6 bases). CDR1 is MNHNS and CDR2 is SASEGT in the germline V gene. The ends were cut back, 4 bases at V and 5 bases at J, with 11 bases in the middle. The CDR3 spans 13 residues.

V is TRBV7-8 and J is TRBJ2-5; 11 nucleotides align to TRBD1. This CDR3 comprises 17 residues. The V and J ends lost 5 bases and 5 bases, in that order; junction bases with no gene match: 13. Germline V gene lookup returns CDR1 SGHVS and CDR2 FQNEAQ. CDR3 region: CASSLGTGGIRGETQYF. CDR3 bases: TGTGCCAGCAGCCTAGGGACAGGGGGGATTAGGGGCGAGACCCAGTACTTC.

This chain joins TRBV5-1 and TRBJ2-3, with 9 bases fitting TRBD2. CDR3 length: 15 amino acids. V shed 5 bases and J 6 bases; nucleotides not matched to a gene: 10. The V gene's germline CDR1 is SGHRS and CDR2 YFSETQ. The CDR3 loop is CASRQLAGGADTQYF. In nucleotides, the CDR3 is TGCGCCAGCAGACAGCTGGCGGGGGGGGCGGATACGCAGTATTTT.

This chain uses TRBV27 with TRBJ1-3, with D possibly matching TRBD1 (5 bases). V dropped 2 bases and J dropped 1 base, with 12 bases sitting between them. Germline V gene sequence: CDR1 MNHEY, CDR2 SMNVEV (reference sequence). The CDR3 spans 16 residues. This CDR3 reads CASSLTGTQSGNTIYF. CDR3 sequence (DNA): TGTGCCAGCAGTTTAACCGGGACTCAATCTGGAAACACCATATATTTT.

This chain uses TRBV18 with TRBJ1-2, with 7 bases aligning to TRBD1. V shed 4 bases, J shed 0 bases, and the junction held 8 bases outside the gene matches. This CDR3 spans 16 amino acids. CDR1 and CDR2 (germline): KGHSH, LQKENI. CDR3 residues: CASSRQDRPTNYGYTF. The CDR3 region has the DNA TGTGCCAGCTCACGACAGGACAGGCCGACTAACTATGGCTACACCTTC. Together with reference TRBV18 and TRBJ1-2, the CDR3 gives the full variable domain: NAGVMQNPRHLVRRRGQEARLRCSPMKGHSHVYWYRQLPEEGLKFMVYLQKENIIDESGMPKERFSAEFPKEGPSILRIQQVVRGDSAAYFCASSRQDRPTNYGYTFGSGTRLTVV.

This chain joins TRBV9 and TRBJ2-7, with D hard to call. Trimming pared 0 bases from V and 2 bases from J, leaving 6 bases between. The CDR3 contains 13 residues. The germline V gene has CDR1 SGDLS and CDR2 YYNGEE. CDR3 protein: CASSVGLAYEQYF. The CDR3 DNA reads as TGTGCCAGCAGCGTAGGGTTAGCCTACGAGCAGTACTTC.

The rearrangement links TRBV13 to TRBJ2-7; 7 nucleotides match TRBD1. Germline assignment: CDR1 PRHDT and CDR2 FYEKMQ (reference sequence). The CDR3 is 15 residues long. The V gene end was trimmed by 6 bases and the J gene end by 2 bases; junction bases not matched to a gene: 10. CDR3 residues: CASSYYRDSTYEQYF. DNA for the CDR3: TGTGCCAGCAGTTACTACCGGGACAGTACCTACGAGCAGTACTTC.

The gene calls are TRBV19 and TRBJ2-7; D not certain. CDR1 and CDR2 from the germline V gene are LNHDA and SQIVND (reference sequence). The CDR3 totals 13 residues. Trimming cost V 3 bases and J 6 bases, with 12 bases left between them. CDR3 in DNA: TGTGCCAGTAGTATTGCGCAGCGCGGCGAGCAGTACTTC. Translating it yields CASSIAQRGEQYF.

This chain joins TRBV13 and TRBJ2-3; no clear D gene. The CDR3 runs to 14 residues. V was shortened by 0 bases and J by 7 bases, with 11 bases between the two germline ends. Germline loops: CDR1 PRHDT, CDR2 FYEKMQ (reference sequence). In DNA, the CDR3 is TGTGCCAGCAGCTTAGGACTTGTCATGAATACGCAGTATTTT. Protein sequence: CASSLGLVMNTQYF.

This chain links TRBV11-2 with TRBJ2-6, with D possibly TRBD2 on 5 matching bases. CDR3 length equals 19 residues. Trimming pared 3 bases from V and 4 bases from J, leaving 22 bases between. Germline CDR1 reads SGHAT; CDR2 reads FQNNGV. CDR3 sequence reads: CASSFWYSGLITGANVLTF. For the CDR3, the DNA is TGTGCCAGCAGCTTTTGGTACAGTGGACTTATTACGGGGGCCAACGTCCTGACTTTC. Full variable domain (remainder filled in from reference TRBV11-2 and TRBJ2-6): EAGVAQSPRYKIIEKRQSVAFWCNPISGHATLYWYQQILGQGPKLLIQFQNNGVVDDSQLPKDRFSAERLKGVDSTLKIQPAKLEDSAVYLCASSFWYSGLITGANVLTFGAGSRLTVL.

The chain joins TRBV30 to TRBJ1-2; 10 bases are a match to TRBD1. The CDR3 loop spans 16 amino acids. Germline-derived CDR1 and CDR2 are GTSNPN and SVGIG (reference sequence). The V and J ends lost 3 bases and 2 bases, in that order; junction bases with no gene match: 9. In DNA form, the CDR3 reads TGTGCCTGGAGCCCCCGACAGGGGGCGAAGAACTATGGCTACACCTTC. It encodes CAWSPRQGAKNYGYTF.

The chain has TRBV7-8 and TRBJ1-2, with D tentatively TRBD1 (6 bases). Trimming removed 5 bases from V and 4 bases from J, with 17 bases in between. The CDR3 contains 15 residues. Per the germline V gene, CDR1 is SGHVS and CDR2 is FQNEAQ. CDR3 DNA: TGTGCCAGCAGCCGTAATACCCAGGGGACCTATGGCTACACCTTC. Its protein is CASSRNTQGTYGYTF.

V usage is TRBV2 and J usage is TRBJ2-7; 11 nucleotides align to TRBD2. Germline V lookup: CDR1 SNHLY, CDR2 FYNNEI. Trimming removed 0 bases from V and 6 bases from J; junction bases left unmatched: 7. This CDR3 comprises 16 residues. Here the CDR3 reads CASSEARGLAETEQYF. CDR3 coding DNA: TGTGCCAGCAGTGAAGCCAGGGGACTAGCGGAGACCGAGCAGTACTTC.

V is TRBV7-3 and J is TRBJ1-1; no definite D call. This CDR3 is 14 amino acids long. Deletions cut 3 bases from V and 3 bases from J, with 11 bases between. CDR1 and CDR2 (germline): SGHTA, FQGTGA. The CDR3: CASSLDGRDTEAFF. Here the CDR3 DNA reads TGTGCCAGCAGCTTGGACGGGAGGGACACTGAAGCTTTCTTT.

The chain links TRBV7-9 to TRBJ2-6; D is perhaps TRBD2 (5 bases). Germline assignment: CDR1 SEHNR and CDR2 FQNEAQ (reference sequence). V gave up 5 bases and J gave up 15 bases, with 8 bases separating them. The CDR3 is made up of 10 amino acids. In DNA form, the CDR3 reads TGTGCCAGCAGCCTCCGGGACCTGACTTTC. This encodes CASSLRDLTF.

The chain recombines TRBV14 with TRBJ2-5; 13 positions match TRBD2. The CDR3 spans 16 residues. V lost 4 bases and J lost 7; bases outside the gene matches: 9. CDR1 is SGHDN, CDR2 FVKESK, per germline. CDR3 residues: CASSPRTSGGWVTQYF. The CDR3, as DNA: TGTGCCAGCAGCCCCCGGACTAGCGGGGGATGGGTGACCCAGTACTTC.

The genes are TRBV9 and TRBJ2-3; D might be TRBD2 (5 bases). Deletions cut 4 bases from V and 4 bases from J, with 16 bases between. The V gene's germline CDR1 is SGDLS and CDR2 YYNGEE. The CDR3 is 15 residues long. DNA for the CDR3: TGTGCCAGCAGCACCACCGGGGTCAACGCAGATACGCAGTATTTT. It specifies CASSTTGVNADTQYF.

The V gene is TRBV7-9, the J gene TRBJ1-1; D perhaps matches TRBD1 (6 bases). The CDR3 totals 15 residues. V dropped 5 bases and J dropped 1 base, with 14 bases sitting between them. CDR1 is SEHNR, CDR2 FQNEAQ, per germline (reference sequence). CDR3 DNA sequence: TGTGCCAGCAGCCTACAACCAGGGGCGAACACTGAAGCTTTCTTT. This sequence encodes CASSLQPGANTEAFF.